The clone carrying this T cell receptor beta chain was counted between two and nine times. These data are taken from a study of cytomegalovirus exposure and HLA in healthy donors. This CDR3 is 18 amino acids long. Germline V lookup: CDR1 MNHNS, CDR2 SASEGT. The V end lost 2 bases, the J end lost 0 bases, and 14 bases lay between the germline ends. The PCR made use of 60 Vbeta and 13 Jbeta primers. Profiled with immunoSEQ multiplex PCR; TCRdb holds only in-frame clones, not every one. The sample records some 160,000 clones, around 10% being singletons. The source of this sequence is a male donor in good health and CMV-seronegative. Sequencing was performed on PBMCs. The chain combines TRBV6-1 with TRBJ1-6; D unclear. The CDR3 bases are TGTGCCAGCAGTGAACGGGTAGTCCCGAGCTCCTATAATTCACCCCTCCACTTT. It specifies CASSERVVPSSYNSPLHF.